This T cell receptor (beta chain) was profiled in a study of a mutant IDH1 vaccine in newly diagnosed glioma. Study background: Patients were started on vaccination 4-6 weeks after radiotherapy alone, or with temozolomide cycles. The week-35 safety follow-up was V12, and the week-47 study end was V13. General study points: Patients mounted vaccine-induced immune responses in about 92% of cases.

Time point defined: week 35, safety follow-up. What each vaccine dose contained was 300 ug of mutant IDH1 20-mer peptide, accompanied by topical imiquimod. Clones were read by immunoSEQ multiplex PCR, and TCRdb kept only the in-frame ones, dropping some. The sample holds some 71,000 clones, around 86% seen once. As to this clone: Its specificity is unknown.

This clonotype was obtained from a man under 40 with glioma. The input for sequencing was PBMCs, taken from a glioma patient whose treatment included an IDH1 peptide vaccine.

CDR3: CASSGTFGATLLLGYTF. The CDR3 nucleotides read TGTGCCAGCAGTGGAACGTTCGGGGCTACCCTCTTGCTGGGCTACACCTTC. The chain employs TRBV2 and TRBJ1-2; tentative D call: TRBD1 (5 bases). The CDR3 has 17 residues. The germline V gene encodes CDR1 SNHLY and CDR2 FYNNEI. Trimming left V 4 bases short and J 8 bases short, with 26 bases between.